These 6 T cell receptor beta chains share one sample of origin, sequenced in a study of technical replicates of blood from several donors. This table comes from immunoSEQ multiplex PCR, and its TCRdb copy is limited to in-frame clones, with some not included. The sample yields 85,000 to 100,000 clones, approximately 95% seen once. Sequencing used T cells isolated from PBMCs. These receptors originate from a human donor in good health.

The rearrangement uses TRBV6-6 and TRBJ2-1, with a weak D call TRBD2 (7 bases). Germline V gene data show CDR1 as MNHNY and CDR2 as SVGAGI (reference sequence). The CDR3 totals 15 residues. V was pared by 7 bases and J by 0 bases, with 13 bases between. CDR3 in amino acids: CASTSGGASYNEQFF. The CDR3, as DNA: TGTGCCAGCACGAGTGGGGGGGCCTCCTACAATGAGCAGTTCTTC.

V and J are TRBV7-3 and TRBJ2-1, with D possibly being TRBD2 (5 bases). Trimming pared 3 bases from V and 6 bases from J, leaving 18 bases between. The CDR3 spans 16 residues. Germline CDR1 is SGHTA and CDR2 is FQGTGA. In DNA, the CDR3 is TGTGCCAGCAGCTTGATCCCTACGGGGTCCCTCAATGAGCAGTTCTTC. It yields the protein CASSLIPTGSLNEQFF. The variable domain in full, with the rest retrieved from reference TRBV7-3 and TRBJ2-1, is GAGVSQTPSNKVTEKGKYVELRCDPISGHTALYWYRQSLGQGPEFLIYFQGTGAADDSGLPNDRFFAVRPEGSVSTLKIQRTERGDSAVYLCASSLIPTGSLNEQFFGPGTRLTVL.

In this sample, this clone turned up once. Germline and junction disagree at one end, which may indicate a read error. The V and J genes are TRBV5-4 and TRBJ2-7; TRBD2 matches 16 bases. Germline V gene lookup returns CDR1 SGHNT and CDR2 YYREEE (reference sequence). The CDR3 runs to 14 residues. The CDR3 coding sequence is TGTGCCAGCAGCTTGACGGGACTAGCGGGAGGGCCCCAATTC. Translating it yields CASSLTGLAGGPQF.

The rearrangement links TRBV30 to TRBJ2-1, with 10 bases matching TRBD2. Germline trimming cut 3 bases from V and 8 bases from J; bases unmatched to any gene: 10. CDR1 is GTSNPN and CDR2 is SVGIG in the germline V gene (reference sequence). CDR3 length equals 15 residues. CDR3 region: CAWSAHSGGRDEQFF. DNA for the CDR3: TGTGCCTGGAGCGCCCATAGCGGGGGGCGGGATGAGCAGTTCTTC.

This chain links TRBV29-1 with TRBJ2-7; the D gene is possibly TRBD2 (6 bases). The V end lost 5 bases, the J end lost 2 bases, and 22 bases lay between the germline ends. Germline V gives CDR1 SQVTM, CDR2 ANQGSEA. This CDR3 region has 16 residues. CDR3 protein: CSVSGTEGYSPYEQYF. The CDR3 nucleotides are TGCAGCGTTTCAGGCACGGAGGGATACTCTCCCTACGAGCAGTACTTC.

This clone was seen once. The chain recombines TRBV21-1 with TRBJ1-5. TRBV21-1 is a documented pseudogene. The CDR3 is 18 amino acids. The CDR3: CASSKPGMRWAGNQPQHF. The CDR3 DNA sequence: TGTGCCAGCAGCAAACCGGGGATGAGGTGGGCGGGCAATCAGCCCCAGCATTTT.